A selection of T cell receptor beta chains follows, all from one sample in a study of blood T cell repertoires in COVID-19. Produced via immunoSEQ multiplex PCR; TCRdb's table is partial and in-frame only. The sample carries more than 300,000 clones, roughly 91% recorded once. The sequencing sample was made of PBMCs or T cells enriched from blood (not recorded which). The receptors derive from a woman younger than 35 who had recovered from COVID-19. Each CDR3 is given without its conserved first and last residue.

TRBV10-3	TRBJ1-4	AISEAGVNEKLF
TRBV9	TRBJ1-4	ASTGRGQGNEKLF
TRBV12-3/TRBV12-4	TRBJ1-6	ASSSGMGSPLH
TRBV19	TRBJ2-3	ASRAGTSGYTDTQY
TRBV19	TRBJ1-6	ASSIEGTGHSPLH
TRBV5-1	TRBJ1-3	ASSIPAAGAGNTIY
TRBV15	TRBJ1-2	ATSRDLAGWNDYT
TRBV4-1	TRBJ2-1	ASSHGQGKSSGQF
TRBV5-1	TRBJ1-2	ASSFGQGEGYT
TRBV5-1	TRBJ2-7	ASSFSGPQYEQY
TRBV27	TRBJ2-7	ASSLPAAGFYEQY
TRBV5-1	TRBJ2-1	ASSLLNNEQF
TRBV14	TRBJ1-1	ASSGGTEAF
TRBV3-1/TRBV3-2	TRBJ2-7	ASSQGRDEQY
TRBV30	TRBJ1-1	AWRPTFGGNTEAF
TRBV7-9	TRBJ2-1	ASSSVPDWSSYNEQF
TRBV28	TRBJ1-5	ASSSNSYNQPQH
TRBV18	TRBJ2-2	ASSAPGGITIIPGELF
TRBV5-4	TRBJ1-6	ASSLPRYNSPLH
TRBV28	TRBJ2-1	ASRRRYSPAFYNEQF
TRBV7-9	TRBJ2-7	ASSSAYEQY
TRBV7-9	TRBJ1-1	ASSLALFGTAESTEAF
TRBV9	TRBJ1-2	ASSVAGQGRGYT
TRBV10-3	TRBJ2-7	AISESGGGRYEQY
TRBV20-1	TRBJ1-1	SASATGGEMDTEAF
TRBV4-3	TRBJ1-2	ASSQDRGQGACA
TRBV11-2	TRBJ2-7	ASSFPGTISEQY
TRBV9	TRBJ2-3	ASSAFTGGDFTDTQY
TRBV6-5	TRBJ1-1	ASAPDRWVSTEAF